Below are 15 T cell receptor beta chains sequenced from a single sample in a study of blood T cell repertoires in COVID-19 (dated by TCRdb to 2020 to 2021). Libraries came from the immunoSEQ multiplex PCR assay. The source is immuneACCESS, and TCRdb retained only in-frame sequences with V and J called. Part of the clones is not carried over; for the studies checked, unresolved V genes explain less than half of this, and the remainder is unexplained. Within this sample are under 500,000 clones, with 87% of them counted one time only. The ten largest make up under 2% of the sample. Sequencing was performed on PBMCs or T cells enriched from blood (not recorded which). Receptors were obtained from a woman between 18 and 29 years old with acute COVID-19.

This chain links TRBV18 with TRBJ1-2; D gene unclear. Germline V lookup: CDR1 KGHSH, CDR2 LQKENI. There are 14 residues in the CDR3. V lost 3 bases and J 3 bases, leaving 11 bases between the germline ends. For the CDR3, the DNA is TGTGCCAGCTCACCCGTTGGTACGGACTATGGCTACACCTTC. Translating it yields CASSPVGTDYGYTF.

The rearrangement joins TRBV12-3 or TRBV12-4 to TRBJ2-7; 9 bases agree with TRBD1. CDR3 size: 13 residues. The V gene end was trimmed by 6 bases and the J gene end by 5 bases; junction bases not matched to a gene: 5. This CDR3 is CASREGQGDEQYF. In nucleotides, the CDR3 is TGTGCCAGCAGAGAGGGACAGGGTGACGAGCAGTACTTC.

The chain employs TRBV7-2 and TRBJ2-2, with D unresolved. The germline V and J ends were trimmed by 5 bases and 6 bases, with 4 bases remaining between them. This CDR3 is 11 amino acids long. From germline, CDR1 is SGHTA and CDR2 FQGNSA. As DNA, the CDR3 is TGTGCCAGCAGCCCGGCCGGGGAGCTGTTTTTT. Translated, it gives CASSPAGELFF.

With respect to this clone: This sample includes further DNA sequences coding for the same CDR3. J is TRBJ2-7 and V is TRBV12-5, with D possibly being TRBD2 (5 bases). CDR3 length: 11 residues. The V and J ends lost 1 base and 7 bases respectively, with 5 bases between them. From germline, CDR1 is LGHNT and CDR2 FRNRAP. CDR3 protein: CASGLGREQYF. CDR3 coding DNA: TGTGCTAGTGGTTTGGGGAGGGAGCAGTACTTC.

The chain uses TRBV5-5 and TRBJ1-1; 10 bases match TRBD1. The CDR3 has 16 residues. V trimming: 4 bases; J trimming: 0 bases; junction bases outside the gene matches: 6. Germline assignment: CDR1 SGHKS and CDR2 YYEKEE (reference sequence). The CDR3 bases are TGTGCCAGCAGCATAGACAGGGGGCTAATGAACACTGAAGCTTTCTTT. The encoded protein is CASSIDRGLMNTEAFF.

This clone was found once. The chain links TRBV9 to TRBJ2-3; 12 nucleotides align to TRBD2. The CDR3 loop spans 16 amino acids. Germline assignment: CDR1 SGDLS and CDR2 YYNGEE. Losses at the gene ends were 2 bases for V and 5 bases for J; bases not matched to a gene: 6. CDR3: CASSVLAGGQIDTQYF. CDR3 nucleotides: TGTGCCAGCAGCGTCCTAGCGGGGGGGCAGATAGATACGCAGTATTTT.

V is TRBV6-1 and J is TRBJ2-1, with 9 bases matching TRBD1. This CDR3 comprises 16 residues. With V trimmed by 4 bases and J by 4 bases, 8 bases remained unmatched. From germline, CDR1 is MNHNS and CDR2 SASEGT. CDR3 nucleotides: TGTGCCAGCAGTGTGGCCGGACAGGGGTTTTACAATGAGCAGTTCTTC. This translates into CASSVAGQGFYNEQFF.

The CDR3 region is CASSTTRTGANVLTF. The CDR3 nucleotides are TGTGCCAGCAGCACGACTAGGACTGGGGCCAACGTCCTGACTTTC. The chain carries TRBV7-2 and TRBJ2-6; the D gene is possibly TRBD2 (6 bases). Trimming removed 5 bases at V and 2 bases at J, with 10 bases between. The CDR3 has 15 residues. Germline CDR1 and CDR2: SGHTA and FQGNSA.

V gene TRBV3-1 (or the pseudogene TRBV3-2) combines with J gene TRBJ2-5, with 13 bases that match TRBD2. The J segment lost 5 bases and the V segment lost 4 bases, leaving 4 bases of the junction unmatched. Germline CDR1 is LGHDT and CDR2 is YNNKEL (reference sequence). The CDR3 runs to 15 residues. The CDR3 is CASSRGTSGAETQYF. For the CDR3, the DNA is TGTGCCAGCAGCCGTGGGACTAGCGGGGCCGAGACCCAGTACTTC.

V usage is TRBV7-3 and J usage is TRBJ2-7; a weak D match, TRBD1 (6 bases). V lost 2 bases to trimming and J lost 2 bases, with 10 bases between them. CDR1 SGHTA and CDR2 FQGTGA come from the germline V gene. This CDR3 contains 14 residues. The chain's CDR3 is CASSLGQIPYEQYF. In nucleotides, the CDR3 is TGTGCCAGCAGCTTAGGACAGATCCCCTACGAGCAGTACTTC.

This chain connects TRBV3-1 (or the pseudogene TRBV3-2) to TRBJ2-5, with unresolved D. The V end was cut by 0 bases, the J end by 9 bases, with 8 bases between. The germline V gene encodes CDR1 LGHDT and CDR2 YNNKEL (reference sequence). CDR3 length: 12 residues. CDR3 DNA: TGTGCCAGCAGCCAAGAGGTCCGGGCCCAGTACTTC. Protein: CASSQEVRAQYF.

The genes are TRBV29-1 and TRBJ2-7, with a tentative D call TRBD1 (5 bases). V dropped 4 bases and J dropped 5 bases, with 15 bases sitting between them. Germline values: CDR1 SQVTM, CDR2 ANQGSEA. The CDR3 contains 13 residues. DNA of the CDR3: TGCAGCGTTGTTTTAAGACAGCCACACGAGCAGTACTTC. Amino acid sequence: CSVVLRQPHEQYF.

Regarding this clone: Other DNA sequences of this sample code for an identical CDR3. For the CDR3, the DNA is TGTGCCAGCAGCTCCCAGGGGACCGGGGAGCTGTTTTTT. Residues: CASSSQGTGELFF. The rearrangement uses TRBV12-3 or TRBV12-4 and TRBJ2-2; tentative D call: TRBD1 (6 bases). CDR3 length equals 13 residues. The V and J ends lost 6 bases and 5 bases respectively, with 10 bases between them.

The chain combines TRBV9 with TRBJ2-7; D may be TRBD2 (6 bases). Trimming pared 4 bases from V and 2 bases from J, leaving 16 bases between. The CDR3 loop spans 15 amino acids. From germline, CDR1 is SGDLS and CDR2 YYNGEE. The CDR3, as DNA: TGTGCCAGCAGCTCCTCCCCGGGACTCCCCTACGAGCAGTACTTC. This sequence encodes CASSSSPGLPYEQYF.

For the CDR3, the DNA is TGTGCCAGCACCAAAAGCCACACCATATATTTT. As protein: CASTKSHTIYF. This chain joins TRBV28 and TRBJ1-3; the D is unclear. This CDR3 comprises 11 residues. V was pared by 7 bases and J by 8 bases, with 9 bases between. Germline V lookup: CDR1 MDHEN, CDR2 SYDVKM.